These 20 T cell receptor beta chains share one sample of origin, sequenced in a study of breast tumors, draining lymph nodes, adjacent tissues. TCRdb processed the multiplex PCR reads anew with MiXCR; each CDR3 protein has one entry. The data contain some 150,000 distinct CDR3 sequences, 30% to 40% of them singletons. Axillary draining lymph nodes of breast cancer patients supplied the node samples. Specimen: axillary lymph node tissue. The receptors were gathered from a female donor with breast cancer. Some clones in this sample may be carry-over from other donors' samples.

The sample holds many counts of this clonotype. This sequence joins TRBV11-2 and TRBJ2-7, with 8 nucleotides matching TRBD1. The germline V gene encodes CDR1 SGHAT and CDR2 FQNNGV. V dropped 5 bases and J dropped 2; count of bases not matched to a gene: 2. The CDR3 is 13 amino acids. The chain's CDR3 is CASSRTGTYEQYF. CDR3 bases: TGTGCCAGCAGCCGGACAGGGACCTACGAGCAGTACTTC.

This chain joins TRBV24-1 and TRBJ1-2; no reliable D call. V lost 0 bases to trimming and J lost 8 bases, with 12 bases between them. Germline assignment: CDR1 KGHDR and CDR2 SFDVKD. The CDR3 has 14 amino acids. The DNA for the CDR3 is TGTGCCACCAGTGATTTGGGCCATTCAAGGGGCTACACCTTC. Residues: CATSDLGHSRGYTF.

The rearrangement joins TRBV28 to TRBJ2-7; D not certain. The germline V gene has CDR1 MDHEN and CDR2 SYDVKM. The CDR3 runs to 14 residues. Deletions cut 2 bases from V and 2 bases from J, with 10 bases between. CDR3 in amino acids: CASSLPGQPYEQYF. CDR3 sequence (DNA): TGTGCCAGCAGTTTACCCGGCCAGCCCTACGAGCAGTACTTC.

This clonotype was observed a few times. A much larger clone is a single base away; this may be a read error. The chain couples TRBV7-3 to TRBJ2-5; 15 positions match TRBD2. Per the germline V gene, CDR1 is SGHTA and CDR2 is FQGTGA. This CDR3 is 17 amino acids long. CDR3 DNA: TGTGCCAGCAGCTCTGGACTAGCGGGAGGGTACCAAGAGCCCCAGTACTTC. Protein product: CASSSGLAGGYQEPQYF.

This clonotype was seen repeatedly, ten times or more. The chain joins TRBV11-2 to TRBJ2-2; D gene uncertain. Germline CDR1 is SGHAT and CDR2 is FQNNGV. Trimming cost V 2 bases and J 0 bases, with 10 bases left between them. The CDR3 sequence is 16 residues long. CDR3 coding DNA: TGTGCCAGCAGCTTACTTCCAGCCCCGAACACCGGGGAGCTGTTTTTT. It specifies CASSLLPAPNTGELFF.

This clonotype appeared many times. The rearrangement uses TRBV6-2 or TRBV6-3 and TRBJ2-3; D may be TRBD2 (6 bases). CDR1 MNHEY and CDR2 SVGEGT come from the germline V gene. The CDR3 has 14 residues. Trimming cost V 6 bases and J 3 bases, with 13 bases left between them. This chain's CDR3 is CASSRGRETDTQYF. CDR3 nucleotides: TGTGCCAGCAGCCGTGGCCGGGAGACAGATACGCAGTATTTT.

As to this clonotype: A much larger clone lies one base from this, so it may be a read error. V gene TRBV5-4 combines with J gene TRBJ2-1, with D perhaps assigned TRBD1 or TRBD2 (5 bases each). V lost 4 bases, J lost 1 base, and 12 bases lay in between. CDR1 is SGHNT, CDR2 YYREEE, per germline (reference sequence). This CDR3 is 15 amino acids long. The DNA for the CDR3 is TGTGCCAGCAGCCCCGGGACCCCGTCCTACAATGAGCAGTTCTTC. Residues: CASSPGTPSYNEQFF.

This clonotype has ten or more counts. This may be a read error, as it is one base from a much larger clone. The rearrangement links TRBV20-1 to TRBJ1-5; 8 positions match TRBD1. This CDR3 region has 15 residues. Trimming cost V 4 bases and J 6 bases; bases outside gene matches: 11. Germline V lookup: CDR1 DFQATT, CDR2 SNEGSKA (reference sequence). The CDR3 sequence: CSATEPDRETQPQHF. The CDR3 DNA sequence: TGCAGTGCTACGGAACCGGACAGGGAAACTCAGCCCCAGCATTTT.

The chain recombines TRBV7-9 with TRBJ1-3; no firm D call. Germline V gene lookup returns CDR1 SEHNR and CDR2 FQNEAQ (reference sequence). V dropped 1 base and J dropped 4 bases, with 5 bases sitting between them. This CDR3 comprises 13 residues. CDR3 nucleotides: TGTGCCAGCAGCTTAGAAGTGGGAAACACCATATATTTT. Amino acid sequence: CASSLEVGNTIYF.

This clonotype was counted ten times or more. A much larger clone differs by one base, so this may be a read error. This sequence joins TRBV20-1 and TRBJ1-3, with 9 bases identical to TRBD1. Germline loops: CDR1 DFQATT, CDR2 SNEGSKA (reference sequence). There are 14 residues in the CDR3. The CDR3 DNA sequence: TGCAGTGCTAGAGACTCGACAGGGGGAACCACCATATATTTT. Amino acid sequence: CSARDSTGGTTIYF.

The V and J genes are TRBV7-3 and TRBJ2-1, with D possibly TRBD1 on 5 matching bases. The CDR3 is 13 residues long. Germline V gene sequence: CDR1 SGHTA, CDR2 FQGTGA. Trimming took off 4 bases at V and 4 bases at J, with 8 bases between the two ends. CDR3 DNA: TGTGCCAGCAGCTCAGGGCTGTACAATGAGCAGTTCTTC. Protein sequence: CASSSGLYNEQFF.

There are many counts of this clonotype. This chain uses TRBV7-9 with TRBJ2-7; 16 bases fit TRBD2. CDR1 and CDR2 (germline): SEHNR, FQNEAQ (reference sequence). This CDR3 is built from 17 residues. Germline trimming cut 6 bases from V and 5 bases from J; bases unmatched to any gene: 10. CDR3 nucleotide sequence: TGTGCCAGCAGTGGGACTAGCGGGAGGGCCTTTGTCCACGAGCAGTACTTC. It codes for CASSGTSGRAFVHEQYF.

The chain links TRBV7-2 to TRBJ1-2, with 9 positions matching TRBD1. The CDR3 has 14 residues. Germline V gene sequence: CDR1 SGHTA, CDR2 FQGNSA. With V trimmed by 6 bases and J by 7 bases, 9 bases remained unmatched. CDR3 sequence (DNA): TGTGCCAGCAGTCCCGGGACAGGGAAGGGTGGCTACACCTTC. Protein sequence: CASSPGTGKGGYTF.

This chain links TRBV29-1 with TRBJ1-5; D remains unclear. Germline V gene lookup returns CDR1 SQVTM and CDR2 ANQGSEA. Trimming pared 6 bases from V and 7 bases from J, leaving 13 bases between. The CDR3 has 12 amino acids. This CDR3 reads CSVQEGDQPQHF. CDR3 nucleotides: TGCAGCGTCCAAGAGGGCGACCAGCCCCAGCATTTT.

The chain uses TRBV20-1 and TRBJ2-1, with TRBD1 matching 9 bases. Germline V gene sequence: CDR1 DFQATT, CDR2 SNEGSKA (reference sequence). The length of the CDR3 is 15 residues. With 1 base clipped from V and 10 bases from J, the junction kept 11 bases outside the gene matches. CDR3 protein: CSARVGQGPSKEQFF. In nucleotides, the CDR3 is TGCAGTGCTAGAGTGGGACAGGGTCCATCCAAGGAGCAGTTCTTC.

This clonotype occurred many times. A much bigger clone sits one base away, suggesting this may be a read error. The V gene is TRBV6-4, the J gene TRBJ2-3, with D perhaps assigned TRBD1 or TRBD2 (5 bases each). V was pared by 5 bases and J by 2 bases, with 14 bases between. CDR1 MRHNA and CDR2 SNTAGT come from the germline V gene. The CDR3 sequence is 15 residues long. This CDR3 is CASSPGRDHTDTQYF. CDR3 bases: TGTGCCAGCAGTCCCGGCCGGGACCACACAGATACGCAGTATTTT.

This chain joins TRBV7-9 and TRBJ1-2, with D tentatively TRBD1 (5 bases). In germline, CDR1 is SEHNR, CDR2 FQNEAQ (reference sequence). The CDR3 runs 15 residues. V was clipped by 2 bases and J by 6 bases, with 16 bases between them. The CDR3 DNA follows: TGTGCCAGCAGCTTAATGGGGACTCTAGCCGATGGCTACACCTTC. This gives the protein CASSLMGTLADGYTF.

This chain links TRBV25-1 with TRBJ2-1, with D perhaps given as TRBD1 or TRBD2 (5 bases each). This CDR3 has 14 residues. Germline V gene lookup returns CDR1 MGHDK and CDR2 SYGVNS. V dropped 8 bases and J dropped 1 base, with 12 bases sitting between them. In DNA, the CDR3 is TGTGCCAGCCGGGACGGGGATTCCTACAATGAGCAGTTCTTC. It specifies CASRDGDSYNEQFF. Full variable domain (missing parts from reference TRBV25-1 and TRBJ2-1): EADIYQTPRYLVIGTGKKITLECSQTMGHDKMYWYQQDPGMELHLIHYSYGVNSTEKGDLSSESTVSRIRTEHFPLTLESARPSHTSQYLCASRDGDSYNEQFFGPGTRLTVL.

This clonotype was counted ten times or more. V and J are TRBV5-1 and TRBJ2-2; a weak D match, TRBD2 (5 bases). Trimming shortened V by 0 bases and J by 3 bases, and 15 bases separated the two germline ends. The CDR3 extends over 17 amino acids. Germline assignment: CDR1 SGHRS and CDR2 YFSETQ. Here the CDR3 reads CASSLGLNSVDTGELFF. CDR3 in DNA: TGCGCCAGCAGCTTGGGGCTTAATAGCGTAGACACCGGGGAGCTGTTTTTT.

J is TRBJ1-2 and V is TRBV6-2 or TRBV6-3, with D hard to call. CDR1 is MNHEY, CDR2 SVGEGT, per germline. This CDR3 comprises 15 residues. Trimming stripped 6 bases from V and 4 bases from J, with 18 bases between. CDR3 nucleotides: TGTGCCAGCAGCCAACCGGCAGTGAATAGCTATGGCTACACCTTC. Amino acid sequence: CASSQPAVNSYGYTF.